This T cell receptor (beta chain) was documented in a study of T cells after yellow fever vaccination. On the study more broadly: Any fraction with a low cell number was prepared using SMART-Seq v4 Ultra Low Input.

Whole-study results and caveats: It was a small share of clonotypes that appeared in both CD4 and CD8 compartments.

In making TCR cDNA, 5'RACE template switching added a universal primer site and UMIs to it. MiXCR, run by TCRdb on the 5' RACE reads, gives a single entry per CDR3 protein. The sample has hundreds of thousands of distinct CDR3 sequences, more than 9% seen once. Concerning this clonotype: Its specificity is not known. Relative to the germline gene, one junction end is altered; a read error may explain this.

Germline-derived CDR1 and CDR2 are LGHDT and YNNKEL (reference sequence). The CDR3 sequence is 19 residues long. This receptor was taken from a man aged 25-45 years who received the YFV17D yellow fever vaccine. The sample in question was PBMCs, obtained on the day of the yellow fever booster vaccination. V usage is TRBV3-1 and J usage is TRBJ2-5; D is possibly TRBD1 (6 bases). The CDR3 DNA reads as TGTGCCACCAGCCAAGAGGGGGAGTGGAAGGGTCCGGTACGCGAGACCCAGTACTTC. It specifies CATSQEGEWKGPVRETQYF.